A selection of T cell receptor beta chains follows, all from one sample in a study of cytomegalovirus exposure and HLA in healthy donors. Sequenced by immunoSEQ multiplex PCR; TCRdb stores in-frame clones only, minus some. The sample records more than 150,000 clones, almost 85% being singletons. The sample was PBMCs. The receptor source for this set is a boy between 2 and 15 years old in good health and CMV-seronegative. CDR3s include the opening cysteine and the closing phenylalanine or tryptophan. A D gene is named only where the DNA matches it firmly. The size entry is marked missing in some rows and otherwise reads once, few, many or a size class.

TRBJ2-3 | TRBV7-9 | NA | NA | TGTGCCAGCAGCTTAGAGGCGGAAACTAGCACAGATACGCAGTATTTT | CASSLEAETSTDTQYF
TRBJ2-1 | TRBV4-2 | NA | once | TGTGCCAGCAGCCAAGATGTCCAGGGGTCCTACAATGAGCAGTTCTTC | CASSQDVQGSYNEQFF
TRBJ2-7 | TRBV7-2 | NA | NA | TGTGCCAGCAGCACGGGGAGGCTTTGGACCTACGAGCAGTACTTC | CASSTGRLWTYEQYF
TRBJ1-3 | TRBV15 | NA | NA | TGTGCCACCAGCAGAGATCGGGCAGGGGAAGAGTATTTT | CATSRDRAGEEYF
TRBJ2-2 | TRBV4-1 | NA | NA | TGCGCCAGCAGCCAAGATCGTCAGGGGTTGAACACCGGGGAGCTGTTTTTT | CASSQDRQGLNTGELFF
TRBJ2-7 | TRBV5-1 | NA | NA | TGCGCCAGCAGCCGAACAGGGATCTACGAGCAGTACTTC | CASSRTGIYEQYF
TRBJ2-7 | TRBV5-1 | TRBD1 | NA | TGCGCCAGCAGCTCTGCCCCGACAGGGGGAGGCCACGAGCAGTACTTC | CASSSAPTGGGHEQYF
TRBJ2-1 | TRBV5-1 | NA | once | TGCGCCAGCTCCGGGACTGCATCCTACAATGAGCAGTTCTTC | CASSGTASYNEQFF
TRBJ2-7 | TRBV5-1 | TRBD2 | NA | TGCGCCAGCAGCTTGGCCGGAGAACTAGCGGGTGTCTACGAGCAGTACTTC | CASSLAGELAGVYEQYF
TRBJ1-3 | TRBV6-5 | NA | NA | TGTGCCAGCAGTCGGGACTCAAGCTCTGGAAACACCATATATTTT | CASSRDSSSGNTIYF
TRBJ2-1 | TRBV7-6 | TRBD2 | few | TGTGCCAGCAGCTCCCCTAGCGGGAGATCCTACAATGAGCAGTTCTTC | CASSSPSGRSYNEQFF
TRBJ1-5 | TRBV7-2 | NA | once | TGTGCCAGCAGCCGATTTTTTTCGGGGTTTGTAGATCAGCCCCAGCATTTT | CASSRFFSGFVDQPQHF
TRBJ2-2 | TRBV10-1 | NA | once | TGCGCCCGGTTTAAGGGGACCGGGGAGCTGTTTTTT | CARFKGTGELFF
TRBJ2-7 | TRBV2 | NA | NA | TGTGCCAGCAGTGAACAGGCCTACGAGCAGTACTTC | CASSEQAYEQYF
TRBJ2-7 | TRBV6-5 | TRBD1 | NA | TGTGCCAGCCGGGACAGGGGGCGGGAGCAGTACTTC | CASRDRGREQYF
TRBJ2-7 | TRBV10-3 | TRBD1 | NA | TGTGCCATCAGTGATCGAAGACAGGGGGCAGGGTCCTACGAGCAGTACTTC | CAISDRRQGAGSYEQYF
TRBJ2-7 | TRBV5-4 | NA | NA | TGTGCCAGCAGCGTGAAAGCCTCTACCTACGAGCAGTACTTC | CASSVKASTYEQYF
TRBJ1-4 | TRBV29-1 | NA | NA | TGCAGCGCTCTGATACAGCTATTTAATGAAAAACTGTTTTTT | CSALIQLFNEKLFF
TRBJ2-7 | TRBV29-1 | NA | once | TGCAGCGTTATCGGGGGTGGCTACGAGCAGTACTTC | CSVIGGGYEQYF
TRBJ2-1 | TRBV4-1 | TRBD2 | NA | TGCGCCAGCAGCCAGGTGACTAGCGGGCACAATGAGCAGTTCTTC | CASSQVTSGHNEQFF
TRBJ2-3 | TRBV27 | TRBD1 | NA | TGTGCCACCACGCCAGGGGGCTCAGATACGCAGTATTTT | CATTPGGSDTQYF
TRBJ2-3 | TRBV23-1 | NA | NA | TGCGCCAGCAGTCAATCTGGCCGGGAACTCACAGATACGCAGTATTTT | CASSQSGRELTDTQYF
TRBJ2-7 | TRBV6-5 | TRBD2 | once | TGTGCCAGCAGTTACAGGGGACTATACGAGCAGTACTTC | CASSYRGLYEQYF
TRBJ1-6 | TRBV19 | TRBD1 | NA | TGTGCCAGTAGTATCACAGGGGTGTCTAATTCACCCCTCCACTTT | CASSITGVSNSPLHF
TRBJ2-7 | TRBV19 | NA | NA | TGTGCCAGTAGTATAGGGCAGGGGAAATCCTACGAGCAGTACTTC | CASSIGQGKSYEQYF
TRBJ2-3 | TRBV15 | NA | NA | TGTGCCACCAGCAGAGGCCGGAGGCAGGATACGCAGTATTTT | CATSRGRRQDTQYF
TRBJ2-7 | TRBV25-1 | NA | once | TGTGCCAGCAGTGGGAATTCGGCAGGGGACTACGAGCAGTACTTC | CASSGNSAGDYEQYF
TRBJ2-3 | TRBV7-9 | TRBD2 | NA | TGTGCCAGCAGCCTAAATGGACTAGCGAGTGGCGCAGATACGCAGTATTTT | CASSLNGLASGADTQYF
TRBJ2-1 | TRBV10-1 | TRBD2 | NA | TGCGCCAGCAGTGAGAACCTAGCGGGATTCAATGAGCAGTTCTTC | CASSENLAGFNEQFF
TRBJ2-7 | TRBV6-1 | TRBD2 | NA | TGTGCCAGCAGTGAAGTACAGGGGTTTAGCGGGAGGGATCCGCGCTACGAGCAGTACTTC | CASSEVQGFSGRDPRYEQYF
TRBJ1-2 | TRBV28 | NA | NA | TGTGCCAGCAGTCGCATACCCCCCCCACAGGACGGCTACACCTTC | CASSRIPPPQDGYTF
TRBJ2-1 | TRBV23-1 | TRBD1 | NA | TGCGCCAGCAGATGGGACAGAAACTCCTACAATGAGCAGTTCTTC | CASRWDRNSYNEQFF
TRBJ1-5 | TRBV7-9 | NA | few | TGTGCCAGCAGCGTAACATCAGGGCCCCAGCATTTT | CASSVTSGPQHF
TRBJ2-7 | TRBV4-1 | TRBD2 | NA | TGCGCCAGCAGCCAATTTGGACTAGCGGGAGTTTACGAGCAGTACTTC | CASSQFGLAGVYEQYF
TRBJ2-7 | TRBV5-6 | TRBD1 | NA | TGTGCCAGCAGCGGACAGGGTGACGCCTACGAGCAGTACTTC | CASSGQGDAYEQYF
TRBJ2-3 | TRBV5-1 | TRBD1 | few | TGCGCCAGCAGCTTAGAGGGGGCAGGAGATACGCAGTATTTT | CASSLEGAGDTQYF
TRBJ2-1 | TRBV15 | TRBD2 | NA | TGTGCCACCAGCAGAGATCCCCCATTAGCGGGTACCTACAATGAGCAGTTCTTC | CATSRDPPLAGTYNEQFF
TRBJ2-2 | TRBV27 | TRBD2 | NA | TGTGCCAGCAGTTTCTTTAGCGGGAGGGCCCGGGAGCTGTTTTTT | CASSFFSGRARELFF
TRBJ1-5 | TRBV28 | NA | few | TGTGCCAGCAGTTTAACCTACGACAGGCAGATCAATCAGCCCCAGCATTTT | CASSLTYDRQINQPQHF
TRBJ2-1 | TRBV5-4 | NA | once | TGTGCCAGCAGCTTGGTCGGTAGCGCAGGCGAGCAGTTCTTC | CASSLVGSAGEQFF
TRBJ2-5 | TRBV10-3 | TRBD2 | NA | TGTGCCACTCGGGAGGCAGCAGGACAAGAGACCCAGTACTTC | CATREAAGQETQYF
TRBJ2-2 | TRBV15 | NA | NA | TGTGCCACCCGCGGGGACTCGAACACCGGGGAGCTGTTTTTT | CATRGDSNTGELFF
TRBJ1-1 | TRBV7-9 | TRBD1 | NA | TGTGCCAGCAGCTCGCGGGACAGGCGCTGGGAAGCTTTCTTT | CASSSRDRRWEAFF
TRBJ2-6 | TRBV4-1 | TRBD1 | NA | TGCGCCAGCAGCCCGGACAGGGGGCAACCTGGGGCCAACGTCCTGACTTTC | CASSPDRGQPGANVLTF
TRBJ2-7 | TRBV23-1 | NA | NA | TGCGCCAGCAGTCATAGCCCCTACGGTGACGAGCAGTACTTC | CASSHSPYGDEQYF
TRBJ1-5 | TRBV7-2 | NA | NA | TGTGCCAGCAGCTTAGGGACAGCCAGGCGGCCCCAGCATTTT | CASSLGTARRPQHF
TRBJ2-7 | TRBV2 | TRBD2 | NA | TGTGCCAGCAATAAGGGACTAGCGTCCAACGAGCAGTACTTC | CASNKGLASNEQYF
TRBJ2-7 | TRBV4-1 | TRBD1 | NA | TGCGCCAGCAGCCAAGCGGACAGGGTAATCGAGCAGTACTTC | CASSQADRVIEQYF
TRBJ2-7 | TRBV29-1 | NA | NA | TGCAGCGTCCAAAAAATAGGGGGGGCAGCTAGTCAGGAGCAGTACTTC | CSVQKIGGAASQEQYF
TRBJ1-5 | TRBV2 | NA | NA | TGTGCCAGCAGTAGGGTCTCGAATCGGGGTGATCAGCCCCAGCATTTT | CASSRVSNRGDQPQHF
TRBJ2-7 | TRBV5-4 | TRBD2 | NA | TGTGCCAGCAGCTTGGGGACTAGCGGGAGGGCCCAGCACGAGCAGTACTTC | CASSLGTSGRAQHEQYF
TRBJ1-1 | TRBV28 | NA | NA | TGTGCCAGCAGTCCTACAACCGGGATGAACACTGAAGCTTTCTTT | CASSPTTGMNTEAFF
TRBJ1-5 | TRBV25-1 | TRBD1 | once | TGTGCCAGCAGTGAGACAGGGGACCAGCCCCAGCATTTT | CASSETGDQPQHF
TRBJ2-5 | TRBV7-9 | NA | NA | TGTGCCAGCTGTTCGGTCCTTTCGGAGACCCAGTACTTC | CASCSVLSETQYF
TRBJ2-1 | TRBV11-2 | NA | NA | TGTGCCAGCAGCTCCCAACGACTAGGGCTTATGTTCTTC | CASSSQRLGLMFF
TRBJ2-7 | TRBV13 | NA | once | TGTGCCAGCAGCCCGAGCGCCAACCCAATTATCGGCGAGCAGTACTTC | CASSPSANPIIGEQYF
TRBJ1-5 | TRBV4-1 | TRBD1 | few | TGCGCCAGCAGCCAAGAACAGGGGGCAGGGCAGCCCCAGCATTTT | CASSQEQGAGQPQHF
TRBJ2-7 | TRBV7-2 | TRBD2 | NA | TGTGCCAGCAGCCCCAGACTAGCGGAATACGAGCAGTACTTC | CASSPRLAEYEQYF
TRBJ2-1 | TRBV7-9 | TRBD2 | NA | TGTGCCAGCAGCTTAGTGCGGGAGGTGAATGAGCAGTTCTTC | CASSLVREVNEQFF
TRBJ1-5 | TRBV19 | TRBD1 | NA | TGTGCCAGTAGAGACAGGGGAAGGGGTGGGAGCAATCAGCCCCAGCATTTT | CASRDRGRGGSNQPQHF